A selection of T cell receptor beta chains follows, all from one sample in a study of shared clonotypes between healthy human individuals. Some clones are missing from TCRdb's copy, which holds only in-frame ones; the method was immunoSEQ multiplex PCR. This table has over a million clones, approximately 98.5% appearing once. The source material was naive CD4+ T cells sorted from blood. These receptors all come from a man aged 30 to 39 in good health. Both conserved end residues are part of each CDR3. A D gene is named only where the DNA matches it firmly. Clone size, where shown, is once, few, many, or a class for clones that have expanded.

j_gene | v_gene | d_gene | abundance | CDR3nt | CDR3aa
TRBJ1-2 | TRBV6-1 | . | . | TGTGCCAGCAGTCCGGACATTCGGAACTATGGCTACACCTTC | CASSPDIRNYGYTF
TRBJ2-7 | TRBV20-1 | . | . | TGCAGTGCGCCCAAAAGCTACGAGCAGTACTTC | CSAPKSYEQYF
TRBJ2-1 | TRBV7-9 | . | . | TGTGCCAGCAGCTGGGGAAGTGAGCAGTTCTTC | CASSWGSEQFF
TRBJ1-1 | TRBV5-1 | . | few | TGCGCCAGCACCACCGATGGTGGGGGAGGTGAAGCTTTCTTT | CASTTDGGGGEAFF
TRBJ1-1 | TRBV6-6 | . | . | TGTGCCAGCAGTTACAGTCGGAACACTGAAGCTTTCTTT | CASSYSRNTEAFF
TRBJ2-1 | TRBV7-2 | . | . | TGTGCCAGCAGCTTCAAAGGTGGGGCCTCCGTCTACAATGAGCAGTTCTTC | CASSFKGGASVYNEQFF
TRBJ2-1 | TRBV5-1 | TRBD2 | . | TGCGCCAGCAGCCCGGGACTAGCGGGAGGGGTAAACAATGAGCAGTTCTTC | CASSPGLAGGVNNEQFF
TRBJ2-6 | TRBV5-1 | . | once | TGCGCCAGCAGCTGGCTTTCTTCCCCTGGGGCCAACGTCCTGACTTTC | CASSWLSSPGANVLTF
TRBJ2-1 | TRBV9 | TRBD1 | . | TGTGCCAGCAGCGTAGATGACAGGGTGGTTCAGTTCTTC | CASSVDDRVVQFF
TRBJ2-2 | TRBV4-1 | TRBD1 | . | TGCGCCAGCAGGACATTCTGGACAGGGACCGGGGAGCTGTTTTTT | CASRTFWTGTGELFF
TRBJ2-2 | TRBV19 | . | . | TGTGCCAGCCGGGTCCCAAGAGACAGGGAGCTGTTTTTT | CASRVPRDRELFF
TRBJ2-5 | TRBV28 | TRBD1 | . | TGTGCCAGCAGTCCAATGACAGGGGTAGAGACCCAGTACTTC | CASSPMTGVETQYF
TRBJ2-1 | TRBV5-1 | TRBD2 | . | TGCGCCAGCAGGACTAGCGGGGGGTCCTACAATGAGCAGTTCTTC | CASRTSGGSYNEQFF
TRBJ1-1 | TRBV4-1 | . | . | TGCGCCAGCAGCCAATTGGCAGGGATAACTGAAGCTTTCTTT | CASSQLAGITEAFF
TRBJ1-5 | TRBV6-1 | . | . | TGTGCCAGCAGTGGAATTCATGACAATCAGCCCCAGCATTTT | CASSGIHDNQPQHF
TRBJ2-2 | TRBV10-3 | . | . | TGTGCCATCAGTGAAGTCAGCGGGGAGCTGTTTTTT | CAISEVSGELFF
TRBJ2-2 | TRBV5-8 | . | . | TGTGCCAGCAGCTTGGTGCGGACCGGGGAGCTGTTTTTT | CASSLVRTGELFF
TRBJ1-2 | TRBV20-1 | . | once | TGCAGTGCTAGTCGTCAGGGAGGCTACACCTTC | CSASRQGGYTF
TRBJ1-5 | TRBV5-1 | TRBD1 | . | TGCGCCAGCAGCTCCGGACAGGGGCCTGATCAGCCCCAGCATTTT | CASSSGQGPDQPQHF
TRBJ2-2 | TRBV11-2 | . | . | TGTGCCAGCAGCTTGGTGGACACCGGGGAGCTGTTTTTT | CASSLVDTGELFF
TRBJ2-5 | TRBV10-1 | TRBD2 | . | TGCGCCAGCAGTGAGTCTCTAGCGGGAGAAGAGACCCAGTACTTC | CASSESLAGEETQYF
TRBJ1-2 | TRBV6-5 | . | . | TGTGCCAGCAGGGAAACAGGGAACTATGGCTACACCTTC | CASRETGNYGYTF
TRBJ2-5 | TRBV4-1 | . | . | TGCGCCAGCAGCCAAAGACACCAAGGGGCCGGATTGTACTTC | CASSQRHQGAGLYF
TRBJ1-1 | TRBV18 | TRBD1 | . | TGTGCCAGCTCACCCTACCCCGACAGGGGTGACACTGAAGCTTTCTTT | CASSPYPDRGDTEAFF
TRBJ1-3 | TRBV9 | . | . | TGTGCCAGCAGCGTAGACTTGAGCACCATATATTTT | CASSVDLSTIYF
TRBJ2-2 | TRBV5-1 | TRBD2 | . | TGCGCCGGACGACTAGCGGTGAACACCGGGGAGCTGTTTTTT | CAGRLAVNTGELFF
TRBJ2-7 | TRBV2 | TRBD1 | . | TGTGCCAGCACGGGGACAGGGGCCAGCTACGAGCAGTACTTC | CASTGTGASYEQYF
TRBJ2-7 | TRBV11-2 | TRBD1 | . | TGTGCCAGCAGCTTATCAGGACAGGGGGTTTACGAGCAGTACTTC | CASSLSGQGVYEQYF
TRBJ2-5 | TRBV10-1 | TRBD2 | . | TGCGCCAGCAGTGAACTAGCGGGGATCCAAGAGACCCAGTACTTC | CASSELAGIQETQYF
TRBJ1-1 | TRBV4-1 | . | . | TGCGCCAGCAGCGAGGGCCTTTGGAACACTGAAGCTTTCTTT | CASSEGLWNTEAFF
TRBJ2-3 | TRBV5-4 | TRBD1 | . | TGTGCCAGCAGCTCTCGGACAGGGGGTAGCACAGATACGCAGTATTTT | CASSSRTGGSTDTQYF
TRBJ2-7 | TRBV5-1 | TRBD1 | . | TGCGCCAGCAGCCCGGGACAGGGAAGGGGCTACGAGCAGTACTTC | CASSPGQGRGYEQYF
TRBJ1-5 | TRBV15 | TRBD1 | . | TGTGCCACCAGCAGGGACAGGGCCCAGGAGCCCCAGCATTTT | CATSRDRAQEPQHF
TRBJ1-4 | TRBV18 | . | . | TGTGCCAGCTCAGGGGATGCGAATGAAAAACTGTTTTTT | CASSGDANEKLFF
TRBJ2-7 | TRBV27 | TRBD1 | . | TGTGCCAGCAGTTCGACCGGGACAGGGGTATACGAGCAGTACTTC | CASSSTGTGVYEQYF
TRBJ2-1 | TRBV5-4 | TRBD2 | . | TGTGCCAGCAGCTTGGGGGGGCTAGCGGGAGCAAATGAGCAGTTCTTC | CASSLGGLAGANEQFF
TRBJ1-1 | TRBV5-6 | TRBD1 | . | TGTGCCAGCAGCTTGGAGTTTGGGTACTGGACAGGGAACAACACTGAAGCTTTCTTT | CASSLEFGYWTGNNTEAFF
TRBJ2-3 | TRBV18 | . | . | TGTGCCAGCTCACCACGAAGCCCAGATACGCAGTATTTT | CASSPRSPDTQYF